A selection of T cell receptor beta chains follows, all from one sample in a study of blood T cell repertoires in COVID-19. Only in-frame clones appear in the TCRdb table, and some are missing; sequencing was by immunoSEQ multiplex PCR. The table includes 40,000 to 60,000 clones, about 87% detected once. The source material was peripheral blood. These receptors all come from a woman older than 75 with COVID-19, enrolled during active disease. Each CDR3 is given with its conserved first and last residue. D genes are given only for firm matches. The listing skips clone size in some rows; elsewhere it reads once, few, many or a size class.

D gene | J gene | clone size | V gene | CDR3 protein | CDR3 DNA
. | TRBJ2-1 | . | TRBV21-1 | CASRLCSEQFF | TGTGCCAGCCGACTCTGCAGTGAGCAGTTCTTC
TRBD1 | TRBJ2-1 | . | TRBV18 | CASSMDRSRSYNEQFF | TGTGCCAGCTCTATGGACAGGTCCCGCTCCTACAATGAGCAGTTCTTC
. | TRBJ2-1 | . | TRBV29-1 | CSVLRYNEQFF | TGCAGCGTTTTGAGGTACAATGAGCAGTTCTTC
TRBD1 | TRBJ2-1 | . | TRBV7-2 | CASSSARGDRDRGLGQFF | TGTGCCAGCAGCTCCGCTAGGGGAGACCGGGACAGGGGGCTAGGGCAGTTCTTC
. | TRBJ2-7 | . | TRBV29-1 | CSVEDLGRQYF | TGCAGCGTTGAAGATTTGGGGCGGCAGTACTTC
. | TRBJ2-7 | once | TRBV13 | CASSLGSKSSYEQYF | TGTGCCAGCAGCTTAGGTAGCAAGTCCTCCTACGAGCAGTACTTC
TRBD1 | TRBJ2-1 | . | TRBV25-1 | CASTGQGMGEQFF | TGTGCCAGCACGGGACAGGGGATGGGTGAGCAGTTCTTC
. | TRBJ1-1 | . | TRBV19 | CASSTYRRGVMNTEAFF | TGTGCCAGTAGTACCTACCGACGGGGGGTTATGAACACTGAAGCTTTCTTT
TRBD2 | TRBJ2-1 | . | TRBV14 | CASSQDSRLAGVSEQFF | TGTGCCAGCAGCCAAGATAGCCGACTAGCGGGAGTGAGTGAGCAGTTCTTC
TRBD1 | TRBJ1-2 | . | TRBV5-1 | CASSSSRTGANYGYTF | TGCGCCAGCAGCTCTTCCCGGACAGGAGCTAACTATGGCTACACCTTC
TRBD2 | TRBJ2-5 | . | TRBV11-2 | CASKRLAGDQETQYF | TGTGCCAGCAAGAGACTAGCGGGGGACCAAGAGACCCAGTACTTC
TRBD1 | TRBJ1-2 | once | TRBV6-5 | CASSRDRGVVDGYTF | TGTGCCAGCAGCCGGGACAGGGGTGTAGTCGATGGCTACACCTTC
TRBD2 | TRBJ2-3 | . | TRBV25-1 | CASSGNPGTSAWAQYF | TGTGCCAGCAGTGGGAACCCCGGGACTAGTGCATGGGCGCAGTATTTT
TRBD2 | TRBJ2-1 | . | TRBV24-1 | CATSDPSGGNEQFF | TGTGCCACCAGTGATCCTAGCGGGGGGAATGAGCAGTTCTTC
. | TRBJ2-7 | . | TRBV7-2 | CASSSFLYEQYF | TGTGCCAGCAGCTCGTTTCTCTACGAGCAGTACTTC
. | TRBJ2-7 | . | TRBV20-1 | CSASRGAEKYEQYF | TGCAGTGCTAGTCGGGGGGCCGAAAAATACGAGCAGTACTTC
TRBD1 | TRBJ2-2 | once | TRBV30 | CAWSVRDRGKMNTGELFF | TGTGCCTGGAGTGTACGGGACAGGGGTAAGATGAACACCGGGGAGCTGTTTTTT
. | TRBJ2-5 | . | TRBV3-1/TRBV3-2 | CASSQFPSLEETQYF | TGTGCCAGCAGCCAATTCCCTTCACTAGAAGAGACCCAGTACTTC
TRBD1 | TRBJ1-3 | . | TRBV18 | CASSPLGTGGDYSGNTIYF | TGTGCCAGCTCACCACTGGGGACAGGGGGTGATTACTCTGGAAACACCATATATTTT
. | TRBJ1-5 | . | TRBV4-1 | CASSPQGVSNQPQHF | TGCGCCAGCAGCCCACAGGGTGTCAGCAATCAGCCCCAGCATTTT
TRBD1 | TRBJ1-2 | . | TRBV6-5 | CASSLSGQIYGYTF | TGTGCCAGCAGTTTATCGGGACAGATCTATGGCTACACCTTC
. | TRBJ1-1 | . | TRBV5-1 | CASKQNTEAFF | TGCGCCAGCAAGCAGAACACTGAAGCTTTCTTT
. | TRBJ1-1 | . | TRBV12-3/TRBV12-4 | CACYRAENTEAFF | TGTGCCTGCTACAGGGCGGAGAACACTGAAGCTTTCTTT
. | TRBJ2-5 | once | TRBV3-1/TRBV3-2 | CASSLLGGAGQETQYF | TGTGCCAGCAGCCTTTTAGGGGGCGCGGGACAAGAGACCCAGTACTTC
. | TRBJ2-7 | . | TRBV5-4 | CASSIGQTYEQYF | TGTGCCAGCAGCATCGGACAGACCTACGAGCAGTACTTC
. | TRBJ1-4 | . | TRBV11-2 | CASSLVGGQKGLFF | TGTGCCAGCAGCTTAGTTGGCGGGCAAAAAGGCCTGTTTTTT
. | TRBJ2-3 | . | TRBV6-5 | CASRDTGRGDTQYF | TGTGCCAGCAGAGACACAGGGAGGGGCGATACGCAGTATTTT
TRBD2 | TRBJ2-3 | once | TRBV28 | CASSFLSLAGGSTDTQYF | TGTGCCAGCAGTTTTCTTAGCCTAGCGGGGGGTAGCACAGATACGCAGTATTTT
. | TRBJ2-6 | . | TRBV3-1/TRBV3-2 | CASSLTSSGANVLTF | TGTGCCAGCAGCCTAACCAGCTCTGGGGCCAACGTCCTGACTTTC